This T cell receptor (beta chain) was obtained from a study of T cells in Graves' hyperthyroidism and ophthalmopathy. Study observations and caveats: Among clonotypes expanded in thyroid above 0.001, most were also found in blood. Ophthalmopathy cases were set apart from stable hyperthyroidism by a 13 V-J model.

Exclusions: uncontrolled infection, other autoimmune disease, pregnancy, lactation. Fresh 10 ml peripheral blood yielded PBMCs. Researchers amplified the TCR beta CDR3 regions from RNA transcripts. With the HTBI primer set, the TCR CDR3 went through a first round of RT-PCR. TCRdb analysed the multiplex PCR reads with MiXCR anew, one entry per CDR3 protein. This sample has fewer than 650,000 distinct CDR3 sequences, with about 14% found just once. V shed 7 bases and J 6 bases; nucleotides not matched to a gene: 6. The CDR3 runs to 14 residues. CDR1 and CDR2 (germline): MNHNS, SASEGT. This clonotype occurred a few times. Its cognate antigen is unknown.

The genes are TRBV6-1 and TRBJ1-5, with 10 bases lining up with TRBD1. The clonotype comes from a woman aged 30 to 39 with Graves' hyperthyroidism that later progressed to Graves' ophthalmopathy. Sequenced: blood. The CDR3 here is CASKLGTGVQPQHF. Here the CDR3 DNA reads TGTGCCAGCAAACTAGGGACAGGGGTTCAGCCCCAGCATTTT.